This T cell receptor (beta chain) originates from a study of control samples from healthy donors and cancer patients. Using immunoSEQ multiplex PCR, the repertoire was profiled, and TCRdb retains in-frame clones only, with some absent. The sample lists 190,000 or so clones, approximately 95% occurring once. The CDR3 has 14 residues. The V gene lost 3 bases and the J gene lost 3 bases, with 11 bases spanning the gap. Germline V gene sequence: CDR1 MDHEN, CDR2 SYDVKM. Input material: blood. The receptor's source is a man aged 18 to 35 in good health. This chain links TRBV28 with TRBJ1-1; possible D gene TRBD1, 5 bases. The CDR3 protein is CASSLLPRDTEAFF. For the CDR3, the DNA is TGTGCCAGCAGTTTGCTTCCCAGGGACACTGAAGCTTTCTTT.